The source of this TCR beta chain is a study of T cells in Graves' hyperthyroidism and ophthalmopathy. Overall study: Upon initial diagnosis and before any treatment, peripheral blood was collected.

As concerns this clonotype: The antigen is unknown.

Findings of the study overall: Blood also contained most expanded thyroid clonotypes above 0.001. With a median lead of around 6.7 months before onset, the model predicted ophthalmopathy.

V lost 0 bases and J 6 bases, leaving 15 bases between the germline ends. CDR1 is SGHRS, CDR2 YFSETQ, per germline. This CDR3 has 15 residues. There were TCR beta CDR3 regions amplified from RNA transcripts. In the first-round RT-PCR of the TCR CDR3, the HTBI primer set was used. TCRdb fed the multiplex PCR reads into MiXCR, producing one record per CDR3 protein. The sample consists of roughly 180,000 distinct CDR3 sequences, over 15% of them appearing once. Sequenced sample: blood. The source of this sequence is a woman aged 50 to 60 with Graves' hyperthyroidism. The chain couples TRBV5-1 to TRBJ2-5; unclear D gene. The CDR3 reads CASSLVGSIGKTQYF. The CDR3 DNA sequence: TGCGCCAGCAGCTTGGTTGGTAGCATAGGCAAGACCCAGTACTTC.